This T cell receptor beta chain stems from a study of CD8 T cell repertoires and HIV-1 epitope variants. This clone was detected only a few times. Antigen specificity is unknown. Produced via immunoSEQ multiplex PCR; TCRdb's table is partial and in-frame only. The data contain a few thousand clones, 65% to 80% of them seen just once; the ten biggest clones take up around 43%. Trimming left V 0 bases short and J 1 base short, with 13 bases between. Looked up from germline, CDR1 is LGHNA and CDR2 is YNFKEQ. The CDR3 runs 16 residues. Input material: cultured CD8+ T cells derived from PBMCs. V is TRBV4-2 and J is TRBJ2-7; TRBD2 might be the D (5 bases). The sequence came from a male donor with HIV. The CDR3 DNA follows: TGTGCCAGCAGCCAAGACGCGGGCCCAACTTCCTACGAGCAGTACTTC. It specifies CASSQDAGPTSYEQYF.